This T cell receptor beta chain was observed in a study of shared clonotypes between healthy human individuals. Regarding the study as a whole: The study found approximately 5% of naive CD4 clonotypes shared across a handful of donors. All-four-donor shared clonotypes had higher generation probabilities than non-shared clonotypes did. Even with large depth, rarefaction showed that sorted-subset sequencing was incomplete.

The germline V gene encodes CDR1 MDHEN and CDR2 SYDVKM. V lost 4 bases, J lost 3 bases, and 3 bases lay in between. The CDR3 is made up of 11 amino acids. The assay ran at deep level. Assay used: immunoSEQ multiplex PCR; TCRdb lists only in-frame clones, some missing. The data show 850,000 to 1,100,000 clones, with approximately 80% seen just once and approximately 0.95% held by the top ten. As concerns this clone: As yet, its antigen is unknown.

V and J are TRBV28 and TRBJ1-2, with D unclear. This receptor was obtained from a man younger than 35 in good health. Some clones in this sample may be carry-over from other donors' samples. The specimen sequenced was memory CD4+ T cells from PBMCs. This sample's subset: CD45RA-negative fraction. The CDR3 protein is CASSSYYGYTF. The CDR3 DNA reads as TGTGCCAGCAGTTCATACTATGGCTACACCTTC.